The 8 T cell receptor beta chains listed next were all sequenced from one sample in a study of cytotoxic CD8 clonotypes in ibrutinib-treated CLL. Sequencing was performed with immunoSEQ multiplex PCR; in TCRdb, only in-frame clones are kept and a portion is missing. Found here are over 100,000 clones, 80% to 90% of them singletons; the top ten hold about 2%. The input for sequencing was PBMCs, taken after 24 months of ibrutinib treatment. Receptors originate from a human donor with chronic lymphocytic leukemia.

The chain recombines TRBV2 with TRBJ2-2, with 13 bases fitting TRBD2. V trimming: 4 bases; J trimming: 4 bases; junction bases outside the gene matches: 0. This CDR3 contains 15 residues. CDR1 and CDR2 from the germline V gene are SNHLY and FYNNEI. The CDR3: CASSGTSGGTGELFF. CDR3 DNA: TGTGCCAGCAGTGGGACTAGCGGGGGCACCGGGGAGCTGTTTTTT. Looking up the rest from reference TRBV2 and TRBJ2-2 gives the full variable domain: EPEVTQTPSHQVTQMGQEVILRCVPISNHLYFYWYRQILGQKVEFLVSFYNNEISEKSEIFDDQFSVERPDGSNFTLKIRSTKLEDSAMYFCASSGTSGGTGELFFGEGSRLTVL.

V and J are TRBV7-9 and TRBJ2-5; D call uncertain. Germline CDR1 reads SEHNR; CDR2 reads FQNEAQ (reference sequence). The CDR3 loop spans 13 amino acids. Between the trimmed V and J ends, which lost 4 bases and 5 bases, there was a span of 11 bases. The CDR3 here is CASSYRISETQYF. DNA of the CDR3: TGTGCCAGCAGCTATCGTATTAGCGAGACCCAGTACTTC.

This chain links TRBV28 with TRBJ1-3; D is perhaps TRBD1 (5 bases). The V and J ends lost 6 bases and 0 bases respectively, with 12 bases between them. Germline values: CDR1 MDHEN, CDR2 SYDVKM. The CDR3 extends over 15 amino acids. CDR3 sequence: CASRKQDLSGNTIYF. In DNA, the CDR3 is TGTGCCAGCAGGAAACAGGACCTCTCTGGAAACACCATATATTTT.

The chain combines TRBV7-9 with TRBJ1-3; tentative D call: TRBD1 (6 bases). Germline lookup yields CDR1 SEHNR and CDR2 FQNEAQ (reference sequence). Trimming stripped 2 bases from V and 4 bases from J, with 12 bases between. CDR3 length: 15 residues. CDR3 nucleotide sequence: TGTGCCAGCAGCTTATGGCAGGGGTCGGGAAACACCATATATTTT. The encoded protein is CASSLWQGSGNTIYF.

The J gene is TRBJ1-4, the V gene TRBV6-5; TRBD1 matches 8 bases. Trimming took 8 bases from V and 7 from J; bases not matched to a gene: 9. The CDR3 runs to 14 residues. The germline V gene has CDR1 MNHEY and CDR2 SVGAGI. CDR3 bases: TGTGCCAGCTCACCCGTCGGACAGGGTGAAAAACTGTTTTTT. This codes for CASSPVGQGEKLFF.

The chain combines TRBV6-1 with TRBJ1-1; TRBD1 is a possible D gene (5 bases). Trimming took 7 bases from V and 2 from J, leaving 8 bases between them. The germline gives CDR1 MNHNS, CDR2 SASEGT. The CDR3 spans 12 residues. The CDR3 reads CASMRGNTEAFF. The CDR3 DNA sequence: TGTGCCAGCATGAGGGGAAACACTGAAGCTTTCTTT.

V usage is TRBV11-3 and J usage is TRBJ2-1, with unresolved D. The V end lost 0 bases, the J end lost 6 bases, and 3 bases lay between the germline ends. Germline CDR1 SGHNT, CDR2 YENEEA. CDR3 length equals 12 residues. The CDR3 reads CASSLDRNEQFF. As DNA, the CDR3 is TGTGCCAGCAGCTTAGATCGCAATGAGCAGTTCTTC.

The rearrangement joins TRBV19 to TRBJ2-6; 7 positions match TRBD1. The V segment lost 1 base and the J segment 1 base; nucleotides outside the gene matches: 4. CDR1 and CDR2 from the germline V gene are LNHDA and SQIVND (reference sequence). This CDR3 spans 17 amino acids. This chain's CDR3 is CASSIVGGGSGANVLTF. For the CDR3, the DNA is TGTGCCAGTAGTATAGTAGGGGGCGGGTCTGGGGCCAACGTCCTGACTTTC.